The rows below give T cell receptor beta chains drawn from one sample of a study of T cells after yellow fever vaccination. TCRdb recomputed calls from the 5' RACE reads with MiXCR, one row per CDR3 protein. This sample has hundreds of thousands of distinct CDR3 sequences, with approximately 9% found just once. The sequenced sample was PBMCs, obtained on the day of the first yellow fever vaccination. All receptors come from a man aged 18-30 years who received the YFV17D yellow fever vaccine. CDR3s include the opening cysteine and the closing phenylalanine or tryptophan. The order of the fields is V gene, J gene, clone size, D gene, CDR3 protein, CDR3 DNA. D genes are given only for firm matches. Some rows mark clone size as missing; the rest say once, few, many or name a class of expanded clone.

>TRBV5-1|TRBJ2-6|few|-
CASSLLRGGPSSGANVLTF
TGCGCCAGCAGCTTACTAAGGGGGGGTCCAAGCTCTGGGGCCAACGTCCTGACTTTC
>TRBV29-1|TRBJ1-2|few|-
CSGGDLYGYTF
TGCAGTGGGGGGGACCTCTATGGCTACACCTTC
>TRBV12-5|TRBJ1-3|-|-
CASGSPDQAWGRSGNTIYF
TGTGCTAGTGGTTCCCCCGATCAAGCGTGGGGACGCTCTGGAAACACCATATATTTT
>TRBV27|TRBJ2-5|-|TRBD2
CASSLGSGGLETQYF
TGTGCCAGCAGTTTGGGTAGCGGGGGTCTGGAGACCCAGTACTTC
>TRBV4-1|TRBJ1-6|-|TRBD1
CASSLHDSYKQDRENSPLHF
TGCGCCAGCAGCCTCCATGACTCATATAAGCAGGACAGGGAGAATTCACCCCTCCACTTT
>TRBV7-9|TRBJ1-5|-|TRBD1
CASSLQGLGNQPQHF
TGTGCCAGCAGCCTACAGGGGTTGGGCAATCAGCCCCAGCATTTT
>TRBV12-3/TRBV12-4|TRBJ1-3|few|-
CASSFSASGNTIYF
TGTGCCAGCAGTTTTTCAGCCTCTGGAAACACCATATATTTT
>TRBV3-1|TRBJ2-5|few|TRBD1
CASSTTRDSHGAQYF
TGTGCCAGCAGTACGACCCGGGACAGTCACGGGGCCCAGTACTTC
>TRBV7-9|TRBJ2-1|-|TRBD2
CASSFRTGLARVNEQFF
TGTGCCAGCAGCTTCCGAACGGGACTAGCAAGGGTCAATGAGCAGTTCTTC
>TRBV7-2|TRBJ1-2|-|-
CASSSPTVMGYTF
TGTGCCAGCAGCTCTCCAACTGTCATGGGCTACACCTTC
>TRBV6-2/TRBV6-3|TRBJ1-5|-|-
CASTGAGINQPQHF
TGTGCCAGCACAGGGGCAGGAATCAATCAGCCCCAGCATTTT
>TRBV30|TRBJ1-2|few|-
CAWSVSQSYGYTF
TGTGCCTGGAGTGTATCACAGAGCTATGGCTACACCTTC
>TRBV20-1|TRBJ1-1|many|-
CSARGTLKKTEAFF
TGCAGTGCTAGAGGGACTCTCAAAAAGACTGAAGCTTTCTTT
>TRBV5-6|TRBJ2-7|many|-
CASSLSGNSYEQYF
TGTGCCAGCAGCTTGTCTGGCAACTCCTACGAGCAGTACTTC
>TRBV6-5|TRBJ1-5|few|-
CASSYTYRVDQPQHF
TGTGCCAGCAGTTACACCTACAGGGTTGATCAGCCCCAGCATTTT
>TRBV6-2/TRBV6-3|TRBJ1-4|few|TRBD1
CASGTGTGNEKLFF
TGTGCCAGCGGTACCGGGACAGGGAATGAAAAACTGTTTTTT
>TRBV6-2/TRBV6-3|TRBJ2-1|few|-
CASKERNNEQFF
TGTGCCAGCAAAGAGAGGAATAATGAGCAGTTCTTC
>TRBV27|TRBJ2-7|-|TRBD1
CASSQGVHYEQYF
TGTGCCAGCAGCCAGGGGGTCCACTACGAGCAGTACTTC
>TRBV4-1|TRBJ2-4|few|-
CASSTRTAQDQYF
TGCGCCAGCAGCACCCGGACAGCCCAAGATCAGTACTTC
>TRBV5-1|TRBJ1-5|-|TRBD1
CASSPTGLQPQHF
TGCGCCAGCAGCCCGACAGGGCTCCAGCCCCAGCATTTT
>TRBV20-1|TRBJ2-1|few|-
CSARARGTYNEQFF
TGCAGTGCTAGAGCTCGGGGGACCTACAATGAGCAGTTCTTC
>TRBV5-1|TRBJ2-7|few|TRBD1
CASSPQGLGPYEQYF
TGCGCCAGCAGTCCACAGGGGTTGGGACCCTACGAGCAGTACTTC
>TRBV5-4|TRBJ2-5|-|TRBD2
CASALAGGREETQYF
TGTGCCAGCGCTCTAGCGGGGGGGCGGGAAGAGACCCAGTACTTC
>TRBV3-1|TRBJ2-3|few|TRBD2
CASSPTTSGGDTQYF
TGTGCCAGCAGCCCGACCACTAGCGGGGGAGATACGCAGTATTTT
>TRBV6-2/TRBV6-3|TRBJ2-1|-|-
CASRRTYSYNEQFF
TGTGCCAGCAGACGGACGTACTCCTACAATGAGCAGTTCTTC
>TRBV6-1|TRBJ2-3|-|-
CASSRGGEDTQYF
TGTGCCAGCAGCCGAGGAGGGGAGGATACGCAGTATTTT
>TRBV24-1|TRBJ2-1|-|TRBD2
CATSDPSGGAHEQFF
TGTGCCACCAGTGACCCTAGCGGGGGGGCGCATGAGCAGTTCTTC
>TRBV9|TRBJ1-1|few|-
CASSVKPHTEAFF
TGTGCCAGCAGCGTAAAACCCCACACTGAAGCTTTCTTT
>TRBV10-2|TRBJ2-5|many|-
CASTPAGQETQYF
TGCGCCAGCACCCCAGCGGGTCAAGAGACCCAGTACTTC
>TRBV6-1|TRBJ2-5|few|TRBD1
CASSARTGTGETQYF
TGTGCCAGCAGTGCCCGGACAGGGACGGGAGAGACCCAGTACTTC
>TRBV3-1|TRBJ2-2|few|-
CASSRSAGTANTGELFF
TGTGCCAGCAGCCGCTCAGCAGGGACGGCGAACACCGGGGAGCTGTTTTTT
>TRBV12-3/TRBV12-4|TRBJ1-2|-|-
CASSYGPLYGYTF
TGTGCCAGCAGTTACGGACCTCTCTATGGCTACACCTTC
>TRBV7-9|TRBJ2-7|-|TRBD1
CASWDSLSYEQYF
TGTGCCAGCTGGGACAGCCTTTCCTACGAGCAGTACTTC